This T cell receptor (beta chain) was profiled in a study of cytomegalovirus exposure and HLA in healthy donors. Broader study findings: It was confirmed in vitro that three of the CMV-associated chains were specific for CMV antigens.

Points on this clone: What it binds is unknown.

From germline, CDR1 is MGHRA and CDR2 YSYEKL. The CDR3 runs to 16 residues. The V end lost 0 bases, the J end lost 0 bases, and 12 bases lay between the germline ends. Researchers ran the PCR with 60 Vbeta and 13 Jbeta primers. Assay: immunoSEQ multiplex PCR; the TCRdb copy retains only in-frame clones and omits some. The sample has fewer than 250,000 clones; roughly 77% are singletons. The chain employs TRBV4-1 and TRBJ2-7; TRBD1 is a possible D gene (6 bases). This clonotype originated in a man aged 35-49 years in good health and CMV-seropositive. The sequencing sample was made of PBMCs. The CDR3 region is CASSQENRASSYEQYF. In DNA form, the CDR3 reads TGCGCCAGCAGCCAAGAGAACAGGGCCAGCTCCTACGAGCAGTACTTC.